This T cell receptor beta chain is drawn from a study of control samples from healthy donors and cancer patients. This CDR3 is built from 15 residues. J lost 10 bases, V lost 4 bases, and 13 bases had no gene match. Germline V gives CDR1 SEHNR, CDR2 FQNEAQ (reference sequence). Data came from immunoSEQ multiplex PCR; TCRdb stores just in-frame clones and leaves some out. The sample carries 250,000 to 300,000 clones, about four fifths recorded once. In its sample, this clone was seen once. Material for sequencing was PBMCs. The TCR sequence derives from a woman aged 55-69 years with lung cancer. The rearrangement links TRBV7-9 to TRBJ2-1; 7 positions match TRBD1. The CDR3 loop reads CASSSTRRTGREQFF. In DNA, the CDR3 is TGTGCCAGCAGCTCGACCCGGCGGACAGGACGAGAGCAGTTCTTC.